Below are 6 T cell receptor beta chains sequenced from a single sample in a study of blood T cell repertoires in COVID-19. TCRdb's table, derived via immunoSEQ multiplex PCR, lists solely in-frame clones and lacks some. The sample gives about 340,000 clones, 91% of which show up once; roughly 3.3% is in the top ten. The sequencing sample was made of peripheral blood. These receptors were obtained from a woman younger than 30 who had recovered from COVID-19.

There are a few counts of this clone. The chain couples TRBV7-9 to TRBJ2-4, with TRBD1 as a possible D gene (5 bases). The V end lost 2 bases, the J end lost 8 bases, and 16 bases lay between the germline ends. The germline V gene has CDR1 SEHNR and CDR2 FQNEAQ (reference sequence). This CDR3 region has 15 residues. The chain's CDR3 is CASSLKRQGADIQYF. The CDR3 coding sequence is TGTGCCAGCAGCTTAAAACGGCAGGGCGCGGACATTCAGTACTTC.

The chain uses TRBV20-1 and TRBJ2-5; unclear D gene. Germline-derived CDR1 and CDR2 are DFQATT and SNEGSKA (reference sequence). Trimming left V 0 bases short and J 7 bases short, with 3 bases between. The CDR3 consists of 10 residues. The DNA of the CDR3 is TGCAGTGCTAGAGACGGGACCCAGTACTTC. Encoded protein: CSARDGTQYF.

The rearrangement uses TRBV11-3 and TRBJ2-5; possibly TRBD1 for D (7 bases). V dropped 10 bases and J dropped 2 bases, with 20 bases sitting between them. Germline V CDR1 and CDR2: SGHNT, YENEEA. This CDR3 has 15 amino acids. For the CDR3, the DNA is TGTGCCACCTCGCGGGGCAGGGGGACACAAGAGACCCAGTACTTC. Amino acids: CATSRGRGTQETQYF.

This chain joins TRBV19 and TRBJ1-2; 9 bases are a match to TRBD1. In germline, CDR1 is LNHDA, CDR2 SQIVND (reference sequence). Germline trimming cut 2 bases from V and 2 bases from J; bases unmatched to any gene: 6. The CDR3 has 16 residues. The CDR3: CASSIKGTGKNYGYTF. CDR3 DNA sequence: TGTGCCAGTAGTATAAAGGGGACAGGGAAGAACTATGGCTACACCTTC.

The chain uses TRBV3-1 (or the pseudogene TRBV3-2) and TRBJ2-1; TRBD1 matches at 9 bases. With V trimmed by 3 bases and J by 7 bases, 10 bases remained unmatched. The CDR3 extends over 16 amino acids. Germline CDR1 reads LGHDT; CDR2 reads YNNKEL (reference sequence). In DNA form, the CDR3 reads TGTGCCAGCAGCCACCGATACAGGGGGCCTTGGAATGAGCAGTTCTTC. Its translation: CASSHRYRGPWNEQFF.

This chain joins TRBV6-5 and TRBJ2-1; TRBD1 is a possible D gene (6 bases). Germline lookup yields CDR1 MNHEY and CDR2 SVGAGI. This CDR3 region has 15 residues. V lost 4 bases to trimming and J lost 0 bases, with 10 bases between them. The CDR3 region is CASSFDRSSYNEQFF. The CDR3 coding sequence is TGTGCCAGCAGTTTCGACAGGAGCTCCTACAATGAGCAGTTCTTC.